The rows below give T cell receptor gamma chains drawn from one sample of a study of Vδ1+ human thymocytes. TCRdb re-analyzed the multiplex PCR reads via CATT. This sample yields some 37,000 gamma-chain clones, of which around 20% are seen a single time; around 1.9% belongs to the top ten. The sequenced material came from Vdelta1+ gamma-delta thymocytes from the thymus. The source is a girl under three years old who had congenital heart surgery. Both conserved end residues are part of each CDR3. Each record gives: J gene, V gene, clone size, CDR3 protein, CDR3 DNA. Where a row states a size, it is once, few, many or the class of an expanded clone; other rows omit it.

J: TRGJ1/TRGJ2
V: TRGV2
size: few
CDR3: CATWGGPRHNKKLF
DNA: TGTGCCACCTGGGGCGGCCCCAGGCACAATAAGAAACTCTTT

J: TRGJP2
V: TRGV5
size: -
CDR3: CATWDRLIGWIKTF
DNA: TGTGCCACCTGGGACAGGCTAATCGGTTGGATCAAGACGTTT

J: TRGJ1/TRGJ2
V: TRGV2
size: -
CDR3: CATWDGLRSRDYKKLF
DNA: TGTGCCACCTGGGACGGGCTTCGATCAAGGGATTATAAGAAACTCTTT

J: TRGJ1/TRGJ2
V: TRGV2
size: few
CDR3: CATWDGPFGYKKLF
DNA: TGTGCCACCTGGGACGGGCCCTTCGGTTATAAGAAACTCTTT

J: TRGJ1/TRGJ2
V: TRGV5
size: few
CDR3: CATWDGPPGKLF
DNA: TGTGCCACCTGGGACGGCCCCCCGGGGAAACTCTTT

J: TRGJ1/TRGJ2
V: TRGV2
size: few
CDR3: CATWDGRVDYKKLF
DNA: TGTGCCACCTGGGACGGGCGAGTGGATTATAAGAAACTCTTT

J: TRGJ1/TRGJ2
V: TRGV4
size: many
CDR3: CATWDVNYKKLF
DNA: TGTGCCACCTGGGATGTCAATTATAAGAAACTCTTT

J: TRGJ1/TRGJ2
V: TRGV3
size: once
CDR3: CATWDRPRNYYKKLF
DNA: TGTGCCACCTGGGACAGACCCAGGAATTATTATAAGAAACTCTTT

J: TRGJ1/TRGJ2
V: TRGV3
size: -
CDR3: CATWDSLSRGGKKLF
DNA: TGTGCCACCTGGGACAGTCTCTCACGGGGTGGTAAGAAACTCTTT

J: TRGJ1/TRGJ2
V: TRGV4
size: -
CDR3: CATWDDSDLWKLF
DNA: TGTGCCACCTGGGATGATTCCGATCTGTGGAAACTCTTT

J: TRGJ1/TRGJ2
V: TRGV9
size: -
CDR3: CALWEVFVSGARPNYYKKLF
DNA: TGTGCCTTGTGGGAGGTGTTCGTTAGTGGTGCCCGCCCGAATTATTATAAGAAACTCTTT

J: TRGJ1/TRGJ2
V: TRGV3
size: -
CDR3: CAAWDSRRLKKLF
DNA: TGTGCCGCCTGGGACAGCCGAAGACTTAAGAAACTCTTT